This record concerns one T cell receptor (beta chain) sequence. The data derive from a study of identical twins. Trimming stripped 6 bases from V and 5 bases from J, with 12 bases between. The CDR3 totals 13 residues. CDR1 and CDR2 from the germline V gene are ENHRY and SYGVKD. TCRdb reprocessed the 5' RACE reads via MiXCR and lists one record per CDR3 protein. This sample has about 470,000 distinct CDR3 sequences, with roughly 26% found just once. Separately, the same data were catalogued under a study of T cells expressing NK-cell markers.

This sequence was found in a woman in her late teens or twenties in good health. Sample: CD4+ T cells sorted from blood. J is TRBJ2-3 and V is TRBV10-3; a weak D match, TRBD1 (6 bases). The CDR3 region is CAIRRQVQDTQYF. The DNA of the CDR3 is TGTGCCATCAGGAGACAGGTTCAAGATACGCAGTATTTT.